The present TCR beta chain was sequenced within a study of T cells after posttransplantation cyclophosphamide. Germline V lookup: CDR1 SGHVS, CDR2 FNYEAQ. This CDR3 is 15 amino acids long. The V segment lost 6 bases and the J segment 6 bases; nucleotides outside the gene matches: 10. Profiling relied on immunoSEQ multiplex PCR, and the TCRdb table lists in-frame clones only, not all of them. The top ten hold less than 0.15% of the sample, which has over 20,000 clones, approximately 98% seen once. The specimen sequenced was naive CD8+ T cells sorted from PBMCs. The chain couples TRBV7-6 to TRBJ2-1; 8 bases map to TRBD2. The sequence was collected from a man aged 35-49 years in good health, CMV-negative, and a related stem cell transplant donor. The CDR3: CASSPPGLGGNEQFF. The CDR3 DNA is TGTGCCAGCAGTCCACCGGGACTAGGGGGCAATGAGCAGTTCTTC.